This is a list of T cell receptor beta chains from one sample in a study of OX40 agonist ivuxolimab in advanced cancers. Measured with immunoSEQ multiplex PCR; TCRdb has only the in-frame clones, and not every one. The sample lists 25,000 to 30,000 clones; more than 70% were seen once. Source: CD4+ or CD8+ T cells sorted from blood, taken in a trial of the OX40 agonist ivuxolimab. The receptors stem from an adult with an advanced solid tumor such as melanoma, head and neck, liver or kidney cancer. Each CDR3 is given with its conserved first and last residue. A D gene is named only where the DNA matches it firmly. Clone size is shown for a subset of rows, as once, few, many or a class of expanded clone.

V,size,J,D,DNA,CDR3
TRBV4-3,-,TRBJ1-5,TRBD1,TGCGCCAGCAGCCAAGATCGGACAGGGGGCGTTCAGCCCCAGCATTTT,CASSQDRTGGVQPQHF
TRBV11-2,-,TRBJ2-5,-,TGTGCCAGCGCGACAGGCGGGGAGACCCAGTACTTC,CASATGGETQYF
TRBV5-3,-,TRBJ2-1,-,TGTGCCAGCAGCTTGGGGGCCTCCAAGTCGGAGCAGTTCTTC,CASSLGASKSEQFF
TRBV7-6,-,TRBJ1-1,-,TGTGCCAGCAGCTTAGGGCAGGGGATGAACACTGAAGCTTTCTTT,CASSLGQGMNTEAFF
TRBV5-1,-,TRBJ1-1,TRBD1,TGCGCCAGCAGCTTGGAATCTCCGGGACAGGGAAAGTATACGACGACTGAAGCTTTCTTT,CASSLESPGQGKYTTTEAFF
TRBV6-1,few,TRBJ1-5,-,TGTGCCAGCAGTGAAGCACTCGGAGGACACCTTAGCAATCAGCCCCAGCATTTT,CASSEALGGHLSNQPQHF
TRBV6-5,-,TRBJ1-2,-,TGTGCCAGCAGTTACTCAGGGGCTGGGGATGGCTACACCTTC,CASSYSGAGDGYTF
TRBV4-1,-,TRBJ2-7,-,TGCGCCAGCAGCAACGGAGCAGGGTTAAACGAGCAGTACTTC,CASSNGAGLNEQYF
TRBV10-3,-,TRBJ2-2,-,TGTGCCATGCTAAACCGGGACTCAAACACCGGGGAGCTGTTTTTT,CAMLNRDSNTGELFF
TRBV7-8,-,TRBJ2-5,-,TGTGCCAGCAAAGCGGAGACCCAGTACTTC,CASKAETQYF
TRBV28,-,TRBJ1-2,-,TGTGCCAGCAGCCCCCCCGGGACTGGGTCTGGCTACACCTTC,CASSPPGTGSGYTF
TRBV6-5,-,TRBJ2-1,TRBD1,TGTGCCAGCAGATCGGGACAGGGAGACGACAATGAGCAGTTCTTC,CASRSGQGDDNEQFF
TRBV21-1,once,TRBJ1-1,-,TGTGCCAGCAGCGTGCACAGGGCTCGCACTGAAGCTTTCTTT,CASSVHRARTEAFF
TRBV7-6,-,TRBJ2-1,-,TGTGCCCCTCGACGTGGAATCGGTGAGCAGTTCTTC,CAPRRGIGEQFF
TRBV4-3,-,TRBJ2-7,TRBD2,TGCGCCAGCAGCCAATCTACTAGCGGGAGGGAGCAGTACTTC,CASSQSTSGREQYF
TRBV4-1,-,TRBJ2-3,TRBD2,TGCGCCAGCAGCCAAGATCTAGACCGGGGGGGTGATACGCAGTATTTT,CASSQDLDRGGDTQYF
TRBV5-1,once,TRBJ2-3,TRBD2,TGCGCCAGCAGCTCGGGACTAGCCGCACAAGATACGCAGTATTTT,CASSSGLAAQDTQYF
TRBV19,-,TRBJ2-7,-,TGTGCCACCGGGCAGGGGTATTCCTACGAGCAGTACTTC,CATGQGYSYEQYF
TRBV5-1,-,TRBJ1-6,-,TGCGCCAGCAGCTACGGCGGCTCACCCCTCCACTTT,CASSYGGSPLHF
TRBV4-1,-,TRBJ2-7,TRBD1,TGCGCCAGCAGCCCAGAATATACGGGACAGGGGTTCTACGAGCAGTACTTC,CASSPEYTGQGFYEQYF
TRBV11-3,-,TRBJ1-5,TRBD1,TGTGCCAGCAGCTTAGTCAAGGACAGGAACTATAGCAATCAGCCCCAGCATTTT,CASSLVKDRNYSNQPQHF
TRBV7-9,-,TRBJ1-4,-,TGTGCCAGCAGCTTTAGGGGAGCTTTTAATGAAAAACTGTTTTTT,CASSFRGAFNEKLFF
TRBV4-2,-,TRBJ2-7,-,TGTGCCACCAGGGGGGGCGAGCAGTACTTC,CATRGGEQYF
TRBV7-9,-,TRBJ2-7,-,TGTGCCAGCGGTGCAGAAACCTACGAGCAGTACTTC,CASGAETYEQYF
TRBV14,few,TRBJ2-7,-,TGTGCCAGCAGCCAAGATCTCGGCAGGTCCTACGAGCAGTACTTC,CASSQDLGRSYEQYF
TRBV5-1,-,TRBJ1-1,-,TGCGCCAGCAGCTTGAGAGAGGGCGGCTCTGAAGCTTTCTTT,CASSLREGGSEAFF
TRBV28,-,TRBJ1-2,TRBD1,TGTGCCAGCGGATCGGGACAGGGGGCCTATGGCTACACCTTC,CASGSGQGAYGYTF
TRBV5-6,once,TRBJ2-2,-,TGTGCCAGCAGCCCGGGAGACACCGGGGAGCTGTTTTTT,CASSPGDTGELFF
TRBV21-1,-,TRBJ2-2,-,TGTGCCAGCAGCAAAGGTTGTGAGACAGGGTCCACCGGGGAGCTGTTTTTT,CASSKGCETGSTGELFF
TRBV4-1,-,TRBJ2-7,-,TGCGCCAGCAGCCATGGGCCCATCTACGAGCAGTACTTC,CASSHGPIYEQYF
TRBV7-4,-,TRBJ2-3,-,TGTGCCAGCAGCGGAGATGGGGGTCGCACACTAGATACGCAGTATTTT,CASSGDGGRTLDTQYF
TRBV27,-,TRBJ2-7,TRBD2,TGTGCCAGCAGTTGGTTCGGGGGGAGCTCCTACGAGCAGTACTTC,CASSWFGGSSYEQYF
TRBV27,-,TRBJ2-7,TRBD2,TGTGCCAGCAGCCCTACAGGGTTAGCGGGAGACTACTACGAGCAGTACTTC,CASSPTGLAGDYYEQYF
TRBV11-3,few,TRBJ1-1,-,TGTGCCACCTCGTGGGGAATGAACACTGAAGCTTTCTTT,CATSWGMNTEAFF
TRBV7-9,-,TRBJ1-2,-,TGTGCCAGCAGCTCCAATCAGGGTAGGTATGGCTACACCTTC,CASSSNQGRYGYTF
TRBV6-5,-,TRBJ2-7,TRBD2,TGTGCCAGCAGTTACTTCGGGGGAGGGGAGTACGAGCAGTACTTC,CASSYFGGGEYEQYF
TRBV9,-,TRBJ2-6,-,TGTGCCAGCAGCGGAGGGGGCTCTGGGGCCAACGTCCTGACTTTC,CASSGGGSGANVLTF
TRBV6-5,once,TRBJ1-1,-,TGTGCCAGCAGTTACTTACAGGGAGGGACTGAAGCTTTCTTT,CASSYLQGGTEAFF
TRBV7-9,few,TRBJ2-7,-,TGTGCCAGCAGCTCGTGGGAGTCCTACGAGCAGTACTTC,CASSSWESYEQYF
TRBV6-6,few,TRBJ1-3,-,TGTGCCAGCAGTGTTTGGGGCAGCAACTCTGGAAACACCATATATTTT,CASSVWGSNSGNTIYF
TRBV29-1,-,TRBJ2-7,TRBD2,TGCAGCGTGCTCGGACTAGACTCGTACTACGAGCAGTACTTC,CSVLGLDSYYEQYF
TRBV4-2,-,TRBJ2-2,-,TGTGCCAGCAGCCCTAGACAGGCCTATACGAACACCGGGGAGCTGTTTTTT,CASSPRQAYTNTGELFF
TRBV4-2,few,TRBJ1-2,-,TGTGCCAGCAGCCCCAGAGGAGTTACCAACTATGGCTACACCTTC,CASSPRGVTNYGYTF
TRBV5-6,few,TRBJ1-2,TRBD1,TGTGCCAGCAGGATGGGACAGAGATATGGCTACACCTTC,CASRMGQRYGYTF
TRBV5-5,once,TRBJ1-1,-,TGTGCCAGCAGCTTGTGGGGGGAAGGTGAAGCTTTCTTT,CASSLWGEGEAFF
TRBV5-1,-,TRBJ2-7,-,TGCGCCAGCAGCGGTGACAGCTACGAGCAGTACTTC,CASSGDSYEQYF
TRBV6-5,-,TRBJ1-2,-,TGTGCCAGCAGCATGACCGATAACTATGGCTACACCTTC,CASSMTDNYGYTF
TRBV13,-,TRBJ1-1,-,TGTGCCAGCGAAGTCGGGGGGACTGAAGCTTTCTTT,CASEVGGTEAFF
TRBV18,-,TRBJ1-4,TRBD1,TGTGCCAGCTCACCAACGAGGCCGGGACAGTTCCTTGAAAAACTGTTTTTT,CASSPTRPGQFLEKLFF
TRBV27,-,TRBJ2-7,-,TGTGCCAGCAAGGGCAGTCATTCCTACGAGCAGTACTTC,CASKGSHSYEQYF
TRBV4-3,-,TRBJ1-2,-,TGCGCCAGCAGCCTGGAGGGGCACGACCTGAACTATGGCTACACCTTC,CASSLEGHDLNYGYTF
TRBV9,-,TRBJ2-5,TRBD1,TGTGCCAGCAGCTTGGGACAGGGGGTCCGGGAGACCCAGTACTTC,CASSLGQGVRETQYF
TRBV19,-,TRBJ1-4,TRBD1,TGTGCCAGTAGTTATGACAGGGATGAAAAACTGTTTTTT,CASSYDRDEKLFF
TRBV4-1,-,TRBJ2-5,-,TGCGCCAGCAGCTTGGCTAGCGCGAGTGGAGAGACCCAGTACTTC,CASSLASASGETQYF